This TCR beta chain was documented in a study of blood T cell repertoires in COVID-19. Study information: Samples taken during acute and convalescent COVID-19 were collected in the United States, Italy and Spain. T cells, B-cell-depleted T cells, or PBMCs supplied cDNA or gDNA.

Per the authors' pipeline: Amplified reference gene primers provided the basis for estimating nucleated cell counts. Sequencing used immunoSEQ multiplex PCR; TCRdb keeps in-frame clones, though not all of them. The V and J calls and clone size are taken from that table; D and trimming were inferred from the DNA. The table has about 360,000 clones, around nine tenths seen once. V dropped 6 bases and J dropped 11 bases, with 16 bases sitting between them. CDR1 is MDHEN, CDR2 SYDVKM, per germline. This CDR3 spans 12 amino acids. This chain connects TRBV28 to TRBJ1-1, with D unclear. Material for sequencing was peripheral blood. The clonotype originates from a human donor in a cohort sampled during active COVID-19. CDR3: CASSLVGREAFF. CDR3 coding DNA: TGTGCCAGCAGCCTGGTAGGGAGGGAGGCTTTCTTT.